This T cell receptor beta chain is drawn from a study of T cells in Graves' hyperthyroidism and ophthalmopathy. Looking at the study overall: Once the initial diagnosis was made, peripheral blood was obtained before any treatment.

This CDR3 is built from 13 residues. CDR1 and CDR2 from the germline V gene are GTSNPN and SVGIG (reference sequence). The V end lost 5 bases, the J end lost 2 bases, and 13 bases lay between the germline ends. Amplified TCR beta CDR3 regions derived from RNA transcripts. First-round RT-PCR of the TCR CDR3 relied on the HTBI primer set. TCRdb passed the multiplex PCR reads through MiXCR, listing each CDR3 protein once. Of roughly 750,000 distinct CDR3 sequences listed, less than 20% are singletons. A roughly 10 ml volume of fresh peripheral blood provided the PBMCs. The TCR originated in a man younger than 35 with Graves' hyperthyroidism. The chain carries TRBV30 and TRBJ2-7; a possible D gene is TRBD2 (6 bases). Sequenced material: blood. CDR3 in DNA: TGTGCCTGGGGAGGGGACTTACCCTACGAGCAGTACTTC. Protein: CAWGGDLPYEQYF. Complete variable domain (other parts from reference TRBV30 and TRBJ2-7): SQTIHQWPATLVQPVGSPLSLECTVEGTSNPNLYWYRQAAGRGLQLLFYSVGIGQISSEVPQNLSASRPQDRQFILSSKKLLLSDSGFYLCAWGGDLPYEQYFGPGTRLTVT.